Each of the 5 T cell receptor beta chains below was sequenced from the same sample in a study of PD-1 blockade in classical Hodgkin lymphoma. Exposure to brentuximab vedotin varied, and each patient had relapsed following autologous stem cell transplantation. Profiled with immunoSEQ multiplex PCR; TCRdb holds only in-frame clones, not every one. This table has some 150,000 clones, just under 80% appearing once. Material: peripheral blood mononuclear cells (PBMCs), obtained before the second cycle of nivolumab. These receptors were obtained from a human donor with classical Hodgkin lymphoma.

V is TRBV25-1 and J is TRBJ1-4; 7 nucleotides agree with TRBD1. This CDR3 contains 15 residues. Germline V gene sequence: CDR1 MGHDK, CDR2 SYGVNS. Trimming took 8 bases from V and 1 from J; bases not matched to a gene: 7. This CDR3 reads CASRDSHLTNEKLFF. The DNA for the CDR3 is TGTGCCAGCCGGGACAGCCACTTAACTAATGAAAAACTGTTTTTT.

V is TRBV6-5 and J is TRBJ2-5, with D hard to call. The CDR3 length is 13 residues. Germline V lookup: CDR1 MNHEY, CDR2 SVGAGI. V was shortened by 8 bases and J by 4 bases, with 14 bases between the two germline ends. CDR3 region: CASSWGRRETQYF. Written as DNA, the CDR3 is TGTGCCAGCTCGTGGGGAAGAAGAGAGACCCAGTACTTC.

The chain is built from TRBV18 and TRBJ1-2; 7 bases are a match to TRBD1. CDR1 is KGHSH, CDR2 LQKENI, per germline. The CDR3 is made up of 13 amino acids. With 6 bases clipped from V and 6 bases from J, the junction kept 7 bases outside the gene matches. CDR3: CASSETGVDGYTF. CDR3 nucleotides: TGTGCCAGCTCGGAAACAGGGGTAGATGGCTACACCTTC.

The chain combines TRBV14 with TRBJ2-2; D unresolved. The CDR3 sequence is 13 residues long. Per germline, CDR1 SGHDN and CDR2 FVKESK. V was shortened by 3 bases and J by 5 bases, with 7 bases between the two germline ends. Written as DNA, the CDR3 is TGTGCCAGCAGCCATATCCGAACCGGGGAGCTGTTTTTT. Protein product: CASSHIRTGELFF. Together with reference TRBV14 and TRBJ2-2, the CDR3 gives the full variable domain: EAGVTQFPSHSVIEKGQTVTLRCDPISGHDNLYWYRRVMGKEIKFLLHFVKESKQDESGMPNNRFLAERTGGTYSTLKVQPAELEDSGVYFCASSHIRTGELFFGEGSRLTVL.

The chain is built from TRBV7-8 and TRBJ1-5, with D unclear. Germline V gene data show CDR1 as SGHVS and CDR2 as FQNEAQ. CDR3 length: 13 amino acids. V dropped 1 base and J dropped 2 bases, with 3 bases sitting between them. The CDR3 bases are TGTGCCAGCAGCTTAGTTGGCAATCAGCCCCAGCATTTT. Residues: CASSLVGNQPQHF. The complete variable domain, with remaining parts taken from reference TRBV7-8 and TRBJ1-5, reads GAGVSQSPRYKVAKRGQDVALRCDPISGHVSLFWYQQALGQGPEFLTYFQNEAQLDKSGLPSDRFFAERPEGSVSTLKIQRTQQEDSAVYLCASSLVGNQPQHFGDGTRLSIL.